The rows below give T cell receptor delta chains drawn from one sample of a study of gamma-delta T cells after stem cell transplantation. TCRdb re-called the RT-PCR reads with CATT. The table lists about 1,600 delta-chain clones, 7.5% to 8.5% of them singletons. Sequenced input: gamma-delta T cells. These receptors were collected from a human donor. It is not recorded whose cells these are; they may come from a transplant donor. Both conserved end residues are part of each CDR3. D genes are given only for firm matches. The size entry is marked missing in some rows and otherwise reads once, few, many or a size class.

>TRDJ3|TRDV2|.|.
CACDTVGGSRSWDTRQMFF
TGTGCCTGTGACACCGTTGGGGGTTCAAGGTCCTGGGACACCCGACAGATGTTTTTC
>TRDJ1|TRDV2|.|medium-sized
CACDRLGSKFKLIF
TGTGCCTGTGACCGGCTGGGATCCAAGTTTAAACTCATCTTT
>TRDJ1|TRDV2|.|large
CACDSVGFRPTDKLIF
TGTGCCTGTGACTCCGTGGGATTTAGACCTACCGATAAACTCATCTTT
>TRDJ1|TRDV2|TRDD3|.
CACHEVLGVHYTDKLIF
TGTGCCTGCCATGAAGTACTGGGGGTCCACTACACCGATAAACTCATCTTT
>TRDJ1|TRDV2|TRDD3|.
CACDSLLPANTGGYADPKLIF
TGTGCCTGTGACTCCTTACTGCCCGCGAACACTGGGGGATACGCGGACCCTAAACTCATCTTT
>TRDJ1|TRDV2|TRDD3|.
CACDTVSLGDSYTDKLIF
TGTGCCTGTGACACCGTGTCGCTGGGGGATTCGTACACCGATAAACTCATCTTT
>TRDJ3|TRDV2|.|.
CACDTLRGPLGSCDTRPMFF
TGTGCCTGTGACACTCTTCGGGGCCCCCTTGGCTCCTGTGACACCCGACCGATGTTTTTC
>TRDJ1|TRDV2|TRDD3|large
CACDHVGTGGYTDKLIF
TGTGCCTGTGACCACGTGGGTACTGGGGGATACACCGATAAACTCATCTTT
>TRDJ1|TRDV2|TRDD3|once
CACDHVVLGDTVDKLIF
TGTGCCTGTGACCACGTTGTACTGGGGGATACCGTCGATAAACTCATCTTT
>TRDJ1|TRDV2|TRDD3|large
CACDKLGDTGKLIF
TGTGCCTGTGACAAACTGGGGGATACTGGTAAACTCATCTTT
>TRDJ1|TRDV2|.|.
CACDTMGAYDKLIF
TGTGCCTGTGACACGATGGGGGCTTACGATAAACTCATCTTT
>TRDJ1|TRDV2|.|medium-sized
CACDTVSYEVGRAYTDKLIF
TGTGCCTGTGACACCGTTTCATACGAGGTAGGCCGCGCCTACACCGATAAACTCATCTTT
>TRDJ1|TRDV2|TRDD3|.
CACDPLPNTGGYTDKLIF
TGTGCCTGTGACCCTCTCCCGAATACTGGGGGATACACCGATAAACTCATCTTT
>TRDJ1|TRDV2|TRDD3|large
CACDEISLGDTSYTDKLIF
TGTGCCTGTGACGAAATATCACTGGGGGATACTTCGTACACCGATAAACTCATCTTT
>TRDJ1|TRDV2|TRDD3|few
CACDTVLGDTRLRELIF
TGTGCCTGTGACACTGTACTGGGGGATACGCGCCTCAGGGAACTCATCTTT
>TRDJ1|TRDV2|.|large
CACDTAARTLANTDKLIF
TGTGCCTGTGACACTGCCGCCCGAACCCTCGCAAACACCGATAAACTCATCTTT
>TRDJ3|TRDV2|TRDD3|large
CACDTLSGDTRAWDTRQMFF
TGTGCCTGTGACACCCTGTCGGGGGATACGCGAGCCTGGGACACCCGACAGATGTTTTTC
>TRDJ1|TRDV2|.|few
CACDTAARGSQYADKLIF
TGTGCCTGTGACACGGCGGCGAGGGGTTCTCAATACGCCGATAAACTCATCTTT
>TRDJ1|TRDV2|TRDD3|medium-sized
CACDTLLGDGATDKLIF
TGTGCCTGTGACACGCTACTGGGGGATGGGGCCACCGATAAACTCATCTTT
>TRDJ1|TRDV2|TRDD3|few
CACDTVGTGGYPLRDKLIF
TGTGCCTGTGACACCGTGGGGACTGGGGGATACCCGTTGAGGGATAAACTCATCTTT
>TRDJ1|TRDV2|TRDD3|medium-sized
CACDPLGGLTDKLIF
TGTGCCTGTGACCCCCTGGGGGGGCTTACCGATAAACTCATCTTT
>TRDJ1|TRDV2|TRDD3|.
CACDTVLLGDTQTYTDTLIF
TGTGCCTGTGACACCGTTCTACTGGGGGATACACAGACTTACACCGATACACTCATCTTT
>TRDJ3|TRDV2|.|.
CACDTGGPSSRDTRQMFF
TGTGCTTGTGACACCGGGGGGCCGAGCTCCCGGGACACCCGACAGATGTTTTTC
>TRDJ1|TRDV2|.|medium-sized
CACDPLGYNTDKLIF
TGTGCCTGTGACCCACTCGGCTACAACACCGATAAACTCATCTTT
>TRDJ3|TRDV2|.|medium-sized
CACDRVPPGSSWDTRQMFF
TGTGCCTGTGACCGGGTTCCTCCCGGGAGCTCCTGGGACACCCGACAGATGTTTTTC
>TRDJ1|TRDV2|TRDD3|large
CACDTVLGDTGKLIF
TGTGCCTGTGACACCGTACTGGGGGATACGGGTAAACTCATCTTT
>TRDJ1|TRDV2|TRDD3|large
CACDTLGTGGSYTDKLIF
TGTGCCTGTGACACATTGGGTACTGGGGGATCCTACACCGATAAACTCATCTTT
>TRDJ1|TRDV2|TRDD3|.
CACDRLGAQYTDKLIF
TGTGCCTGTGACAGACTGGGGGCTCAGTACACCGATAAACTCATCTTT
>TRDJ1|TRDV2|TRDD3|medium-sized
CACDTVAGGYLHTDKLIF
TGTGCCTGTGACACCGTGGCTGGGGGATACCTACACACCGATAAACTCATCTTT
>TRDJ3|TRDV2|TRDD3|medium-sized
CACDTVEIGGYGQSSWDTRQMFF
TGTGCCTGTGACACCGTTGAAATTGGGGGATACGGGCAAAGCTCCTGGGACACCCGACAGATGTTTTTC
>TRDJ1|TRDV2|.|large
CACDTIEGNGATKLIF
TGTGCCTGTGACACAATCGAGGGGAACGGGGCCACTAAACTCATCTTT
>TRDJ1|TRDV2|TRDD3|.
CACDIVLTGGYPLRDKLIF
TGTGCCTGTGACATCGTGTTGACTGGGGGATACCCGTTGAGGGATAAACTCATCTTT
>TRDJ2|TRDV2|TRDD3|medium-sized
CACDTLGGTLTAQLFF
TGTGCCTGTGACACTCTGGGGGGGACTTTGACAGCACAACTCTTCTTT
>TRDJ1|TRDV2|.|large
CACDTVLPVTDKLIF
TGTGCCTGTGACACCGTACTGCCCGTCACCGATAAACTCATCTTT
>TRDJ1|TRDV2|TRDD3|.
CACDLVGGSTDKLIF
TGTGCCTGTGACCTGGTGGGGGGATCCACCGATAAACTCATCTTT
>TRDJ1|TRDV2|TRDD3|medium-sized
CACDVLGDTSDKLIF
TGTGCCTGTGACGTACTGGGGGATACATCCGATAAACTCATCTTT
>TRDJ1|TRDV2|TRDD3|medium-sized
CACDTLGGNTDKLIF
TGTGCCTGTGACACACTGGGGGGAAACACCGATAAACTCATCTTT
>TRDJ1|TRDV2|.|medium-sized
CACDEMAPGRYTDKLIF
TGTGCCTGTGACGAAATGGCCCCAGGTCGATACACCGATAAACTCATCTTT
>TRDJ1|TRDV2|.|large
CACDSLLGTYTDKLIF
TGTGCCTGTGACAGTCTACTTGGGACCTACACCGATAAACTCATCTTT
>TRDJ1|TRDV2|TRDD3|large
CALIGLAGGYGSTDKLIF
TGTGCCCTCATCGGCCTGGCTGGGGGATACGGGTCCACCGATAAACTCATCTTT
>TRDJ1|TRDV2|TRDD3|medium-sized
CACDTLPTSGLGDTDKLIF
TGTGCCTGTGACACCCTTCCTACATCCGGCCTGGGGGATACGGATAAACTCATCTTT
>TRDJ1|TRDV2|TRDD3|.
CACDTVDGGYSSTDKLIF
TGTGCCTGTGACACCGTTGATGGGGGATACTCCTCCACCGATAAACTCATCTTT